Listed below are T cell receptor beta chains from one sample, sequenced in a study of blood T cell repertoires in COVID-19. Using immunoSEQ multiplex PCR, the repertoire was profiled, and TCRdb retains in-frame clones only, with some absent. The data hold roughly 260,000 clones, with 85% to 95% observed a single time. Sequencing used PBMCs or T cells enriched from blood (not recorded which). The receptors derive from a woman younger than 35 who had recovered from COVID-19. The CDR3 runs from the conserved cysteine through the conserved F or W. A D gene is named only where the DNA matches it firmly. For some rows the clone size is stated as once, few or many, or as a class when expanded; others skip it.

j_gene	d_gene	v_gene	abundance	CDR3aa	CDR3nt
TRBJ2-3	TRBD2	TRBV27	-	CASSLVAGRLADTDTQYF	TGTGCCAGCAGTTTAGTGGCAGGCCGACTAGCGGACACAGATACGCAGTATTTT
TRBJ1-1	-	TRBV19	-	CASSLLEDKAFF	TGTGCCAGTAGTCTATTGGAGGATAAAGCTTTCTTT
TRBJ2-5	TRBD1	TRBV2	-	CASSGKTGYAEETQYF	TGTGCCAGCAGTGGAAAGACAGGGTACGCGGAGGAGACCCAGTACTTC
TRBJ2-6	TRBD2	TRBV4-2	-	CASSQAGTSSSGANVLTF	TGTGCCAGCAGCCAAGCCGGGACTAGCAGCTCTGGGGCCAACGTCCTGACTTTC
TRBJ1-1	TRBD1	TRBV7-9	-	CASSFDRGAEAFF	TGTGCCAGCAGCTTCGACAGGGGCGCTGAAGCTTTCTTT
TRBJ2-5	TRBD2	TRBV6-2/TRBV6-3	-	CASSITIGGKRETQYF	TGTGCCAGCAGCATTACTATCGGGGGGAAACGGGAGACCCAGTACTTC
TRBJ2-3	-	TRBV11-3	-	CASSLGARDTQYF	TGTGCCAGCAGCTTAGGGGCCCGGGATACGCAGTATTTT
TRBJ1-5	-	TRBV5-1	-	CASSLDPEGVAQHF	TGCGCCAGCAGCTTGGACCCCGAGGGAGTTGCCCAGCATTTT
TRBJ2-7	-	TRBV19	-	CASSTGRHKGHYEQYF	TGTGCCAGTAGTACCGGTCGACACAAAGGCCACTACGAGCAGTACTTC
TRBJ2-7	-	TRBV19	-	CASSISDSSTYEQYF	TGTGCCAGTAGTATCTCGGACTCTTCAACCTACGAGCAGTACTTC
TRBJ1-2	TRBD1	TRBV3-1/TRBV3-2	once	CASSQDLATGSYGYTF	TGTGCCAGCAGCCAAGATCTAGCGACAGGGAGCTATGGCTACACCTTC
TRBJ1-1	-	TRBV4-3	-	CASSQVGGSEAFF	TGCGCCAGCAGCCAAGTTGGCGGCAGTGAAGCTTTCTTT
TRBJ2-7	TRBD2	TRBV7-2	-	CASSQGLANYEQYF	TGTGCCAGCAGCCAGGGACTAGCAAACTACGAGCAGTACTTC
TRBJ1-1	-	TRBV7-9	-	CASSFAGAEAFF	TGTGCCAGCAGCTTCGCAGGCGCTGAAGCTTTCTTT
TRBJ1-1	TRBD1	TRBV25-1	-	CASSERQGGNTEAFF	TGTGCCAGCAGTGAGAGACAGGGGGGGAACACTGAAGCTTTCTTT
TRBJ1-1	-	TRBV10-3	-	CAIATQGQNTEAFF	TGTGCCATCGCGACCCAGGGGCAGAACACTGAAGCTTTCTTT
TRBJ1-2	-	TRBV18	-	CASSPGEGYGYTF	TGTGCCAGCTCACCGGGGGAGGGCTATGGCTACACCTTC
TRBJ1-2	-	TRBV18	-	CASSPEASNYGYTF	TGTGCCAGCTCACCCGAGGCCAGTAACTATGGCTACACCTTC
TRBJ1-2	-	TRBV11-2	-	CASSLVVKGRDGYTF	TGTGCCAGCAGCTTAGTGGTGAAGGGGAGGGATGGCTACACCTTC
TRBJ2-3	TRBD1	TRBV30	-	CAWRGPGGTDTQYF	TGTGCCTGGAGGGGCCCAGGGGGAACAGATACGCAGTATTTT
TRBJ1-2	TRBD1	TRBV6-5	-	CASRGTGADGYTF	TGTGCCAGCAGGGGGACAGGGGCTGATGGCTACACCTTC
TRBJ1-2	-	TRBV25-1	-	CASSAPLGGTYGYTF	TGTGCCAGCAGTGCTCCCCTGGGGGGGACCTATGGCTACACCTTC
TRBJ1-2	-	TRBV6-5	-	CASRRWLAGEGYTF	TGTGCCAGCAGGAGATGGTTGGCAGGGGAGGGCTACACCTTC
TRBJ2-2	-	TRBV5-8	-	CASSRTAAGELFF	TGTGCCAGCAGCAGGACAGCCGCCGGGGAGCTGTTTTTT
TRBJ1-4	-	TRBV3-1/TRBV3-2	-	CASSQGQTWGILFF	TGTGCCAGCAGCCAAGGACAGACTTGGGGTATACTGTTTTTT
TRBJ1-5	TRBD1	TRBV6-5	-	CASGLSRGRDQPQHF	TGTGCCAGCGGTCTTTCCAGGGGGCGCGATCAGCCCCAGCATTTT
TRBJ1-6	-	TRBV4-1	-	CASSPGARGNLPLHF	TGCGCCAGCAGCCCCGGAGCCCGCGGTAACTTACCCCTCCACTTT
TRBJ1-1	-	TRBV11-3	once	CASSQGANTEAFF	TGTGCCAGCAGCCAGGGTGCGAACACTGAAGCTTTCTTT
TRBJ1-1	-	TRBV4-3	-	CASSQGTRGFNTEAFF	TGCGCCAGCAGCCAAGGAACGAGGGGGTTCAACACTGAAGCTTTCTTT
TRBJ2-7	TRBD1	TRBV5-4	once	CASSLGLGQGAEEQYF	TGTGCCAGCAGCTTGGGCCTTGGACAGGGGGCCGAGGAGCAGTACTTC
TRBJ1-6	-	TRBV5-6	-	CASSFRTPNSPLHF	TGTGCCAGCAGCTTCCGGACACCTAATTCACCCCTCCACTTT
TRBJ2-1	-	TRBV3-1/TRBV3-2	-	CASSQGQRPINEQFF	TGTGCCAGCAGCCAAGGACAGAGGCCGATCAATGAGCAGTTCTTC
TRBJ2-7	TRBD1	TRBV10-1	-	CASSLHRGGVYEQYF	TGCGCCAGCAGTCTTCACAGGGGTGGTGTTTACGAGCAGTACTTC
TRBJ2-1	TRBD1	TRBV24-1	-	CATSGQGVNEQFF	TGTGCCACCAGCGGACAGGGCGTCAATGAGCAGTTCTTC
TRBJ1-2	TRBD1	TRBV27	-	CASSAPGQPYGYTF	TGTGCCAGCAGTGCTCCGGGACAGCCCTATGGCTACACCTTC
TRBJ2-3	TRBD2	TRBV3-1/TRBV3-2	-	CASSPPGTSGRGTQYF	TGTGCCAGCAGCCCTCCCGGGACTAGCGGCCGAGGTACGCAGTATTTT
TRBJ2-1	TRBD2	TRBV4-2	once	CASSPSGSSYNEQFF	TGTGCCAGCAGCCCCAGCGGGAGCTCCTACAATGAGCAGTTCTTC
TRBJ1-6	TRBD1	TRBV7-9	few	CASSPRQGTNSPLHF	TGTGCCAGCAGCCCTCGACAGGGAACGAATTCACCCCTCCACTTT
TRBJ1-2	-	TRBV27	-	CASSFQGPFPYGYTF	TGTGCCAGCAGTTTTCAGGGGCCCTTTCCCTATGGCTACACCTTC
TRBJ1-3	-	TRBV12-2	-	CASRPRGCTIYF	TGTGCAAGTCGCCCCCGCGGGTGCACCATATATTTT
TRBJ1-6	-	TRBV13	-	CASSLRAGSNSPLHF	TGTGCCAGCAGCTTACGGGCAGGGTCTAATTCACCCCTCCACTTT
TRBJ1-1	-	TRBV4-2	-	CASSQDLREAFF	TGTGCCAGCAGCCAAGATCTCAGGGAAGCTTTCTTT